Ten or more counts support the clone carrying this T cell receptor beta chain. The record originates from a study of read filtering for tumor transcriptome and immune sequencing. Molecular barcoded adaptors covering alpha/delta and beta/gamma chains were used on 400 ng RNA. A single record per CDR3 protein comes from TCRdb applying MiXCR to the reads. The sample has fewer than 150,000 distinct CDR3 sequences, 10% to 15% seen once. The sequence was collected from a donor at least 40 years old with multiple myeloma. The sequencing sample was made of a population of CD138-negative cells sorted from bone marrow.

CDR3 amino acids: CASSTGLAGTDTQYF. The CDR3 coding sequence is TGTGCCAGCAGTACCGGACTAGCAGGCACAGATACGCAGTATTTT. The chain carries TRBV2 and TRBJ2-3; 8 bases align to TRBD2. This CDR3 region has 15 residues. Germline V gene data show CDR1 as SNHLY and CDR2 as FYNNEI. The J segment lost 1 base and the V segment lost 5 bases, leaving 5 bases of the junction unmatched.